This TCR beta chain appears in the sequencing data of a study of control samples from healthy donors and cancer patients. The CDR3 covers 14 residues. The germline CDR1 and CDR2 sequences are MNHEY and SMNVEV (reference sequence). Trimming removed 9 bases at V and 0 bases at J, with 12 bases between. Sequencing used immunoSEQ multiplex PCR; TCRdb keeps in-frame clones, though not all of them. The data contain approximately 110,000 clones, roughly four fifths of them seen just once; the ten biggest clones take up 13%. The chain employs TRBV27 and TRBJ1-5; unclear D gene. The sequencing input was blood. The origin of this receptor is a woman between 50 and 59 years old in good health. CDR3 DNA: TGTGCCAGGTCCGGGTCCTATAGCAATCAGCCCCAGCATTTT. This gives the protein CARSGSYSNQPQHF.